This is a list of T cell receptor beta chains from one sample in a study of shared clonotypes between healthy human individuals. The table came from immunoSEQ multiplex PCR; TCRdb's copy has only in-frame clones and leaves some out. The table has over a million clones, around 78% seen once. What was sequenced was memory CD4+ T cells from PBMCs. The receptors here all came from a man younger than 35 in good health. Some clones in this sample may be carry-over from other donors' samples. CDR3s include the opening cysteine and the closing phenylalanine or tryptophan. Fields, in order: V gene, CDR3 length, clone size, D gene, J gene, CDR3 protein, CDR3 DNA. A D gene is named only where the DNA matches it firmly. Rows give clone size only sometimes, using once, few, many, or a class for an expanded clone.

V gene: TRBV5-4; CDR3 length: 15; clone size: NA; D gene: NA; J gene: TRBJ2-5; CDR3 protein: CASSDKQGFQETQYF; CDR3 DNA: TGTGCCAGCAGCGATAAACAGGGATTCCAAGAGACCCAGTACTTC
V gene: TRBV18; CDR3 length: 13; clone size: NA; D gene: NA; J gene: TRBJ1-2; CDR3 protein: CASSPVASGGYTF; CDR3 DNA: TGTGCCAGCTCACCCGTCGCTAGTGGCGGCTACACCTTC
V gene: TRBV27; CDR3 length: 15; clone size: NA; D gene: TRBD1; J gene: TRBJ1-2; CDR3 protein: CASSLYRGPGYGYTF; CDR3 DNA: TGTGCCAGCAGTTTGTACAGGGGACCCGGCTATGGCTACACCTTC
V gene: TRBV2; CDR3 length: 16; clone size: NA; D gene: TRBD2; J gene: TRBJ2-5; CDR3 protein: CASRMGLADIQETQYF; CDR3 DNA: TGTGCCAGCAGAATGGGACTAGCGGATATTCAAGAGACCCAGTACTTC
V gene: TRBV10-3; CDR3 length: 14; clone size: many; D gene: NA; J gene: TRBJ1-5; CDR3 protein: CAIAGAGGNQPQHF; CDR3 DNA: TGTGCCATCGCCGGGGCTGGGGGCAATCAGCCCCAGCATTTT
V gene: TRBV4-1; CDR3 length: 20; clone size: NA; D gene: NA; J gene: TRBJ2-7; CDR3 protein: CASSQDVLRSWASRSYEQYF; CDR3 DNA: TGCGCCAGCAGCCAAGATGTATTGCGGAGCTGGGCGTCTCGCTCCTACGAGCAGTACTTC
V gene: TRBV7-8; CDR3 length: 17; clone size: NA; D gene: TRBD2; J gene: TRBJ2-5; CDR3 protein: CASSQKVAGGPRETQYF; CDR3 DNA: TGTGCCAGCAGCCAAAAGGTAGCGGGAGGGCCGCGAGAGACCCAGTACTTC
V gene: TRBV10-3; CDR3 length: 15; clone size: NA; D gene: TRBD1; J gene: TRBJ2-1; CDR3 protein: CAISDGQGEVGEQFF; CDR3 DNA: TGTGCCATCAGTGACGGACAGGGTGAGGTGGGTGAGCAGTTCTTC
V gene: TRBV15; CDR3 length: 14; clone size: NA; D gene: NA; J gene: TRBJ2-2; CDR3 protein: CATSRDRNTGELFF; CDR3 DNA: TGTGCCACCAGCAGAGATAGGAACACCGGGGAGCTGTTTTTT
V gene: TRBV5-1; CDR3 length: 16; clone size: NA; D gene: TRBD1; J gene: TRBJ2-5; CDR3 protein: CASSLVGQGGQETQYF; CDR3 DNA: TGCGCCAGCAGCTTGGTGGGACAGGGAGGCCAAGAGACCCAGTACTTC
V gene: TRBV27; CDR3 length: 15; clone size: NA; D gene: NA; J gene: TRBJ2-3; CDR3 protein: CASSLRQGSTDTQYF; CDR3 DNA: TGTGCCAGCAGTTTGCGGCAGGGAAGCACAGATACGCAGTATTTT
V gene: TRBV29-1; CDR3 length: 14; clone size: many; D gene: NA; J gene: TRBJ1-5; CDR3 protein: CSVSQGIGNQPQHF; CDR3 DNA: TGCAGCGTTTCTCAGGGAATTGGCAATCAGCCCCAGCATTTT
V gene: TRBV7-2; CDR3 length: 12; clone size: NA; D gene: TRBD1; J gene: TRBJ2-3; CDR3 protein: CASSFGDSRQYF; CDR3 DNA: TGTGCCAGCAGCTTCGGGGACAGTAGGCAGTATTTT
V gene: TRBV2; CDR3 length: 16; clone size: NA; D gene: TRBD2; J gene: TRBJ2-5; CDR3 protein: CASSANPGGWQETQYF; CDR3 DNA: TGTGCCAGCAGTGCAAATCCGGGGGGGTGGCAAGAGACCCAGTACTTC
V gene: TRBV19; CDR3 length: 17; clone size: NA; D gene: TRBD1; J gene: TRBJ1-3; CDR3 protein: CASSGTGPQSSGNTIYF; CDR3 DNA: TGTGCCAGCTCCGGGACAGGGCCACAGAGCTCTGGAAACACCATATATTTT
V gene: TRBV28; CDR3 length: 15; clone size: once; D gene: TRBD2; J gene: TRBJ2-4; CDR3 protein: CASRAGGIAKNIQYF; CDR3 DNA: TGTGCCAGCAGAGCGGGAGGAATAGCCAAAAACATTCAGTACTTC
V gene: TRBV28; CDR3 length: 14; clone size: few; D gene: NA; J gene: TRBJ1-3; CDR3 protein: CASSLGSSGNTIYF; CDR3 DNA: TGTGCCAGCAGTTTAGGGAGTTCTGGAAACACCATATATTTT
V gene: TRBV7-9; CDR3 length: 14; clone size: NA; D gene: NA; J gene: TRBJ2-3; CDR3 protein: CASAGFGMTDTQYF; CDR3 DNA: TGTGCCAGCGCGGGTTTCGGTATGACAGATACGCAGTATTTT
V gene: TRBV10-3; CDR3 length: 17; clone size: many; D gene: NA; J gene: TRBJ2-2; CDR3 protein: CAIKPSPRTENTGELFF; CDR3 DNA: TGTGCCATCAAACCATCCCCACGGACGGAGAACACCGGGGAGCTGTTTTTT
V gene: TRBV29-1; CDR3 length: 13; clone size: NA; D gene: NA; J gene: TRBJ2-5; CDR3 protein: CSVETEFQETQYF; CDR3 DNA: TGCAGCGTTGAAACCGAGTTCCAAGAGACCCAGTACTTC
V gene: TRBV5-1; CDR3 length: 13; clone size: NA; D gene: NA; J gene: TRBJ2-7; CDR3 protein: CASSEPGSDEQYF; CDR3 DNA: TGCGCCAGCAGCGAGCCAGGGAGCGACGAGCAGTACTTC
V gene: TRBV27; CDR3 length: 16; clone size: NA; D gene: TRBD2; J gene: TRBJ2-7; CDR3 protein: CASSSFRTSSNYEQYF; CDR3 DNA: TGTGCCAGCAGTTCCTTCCGGACTAGCAGTAACTACGAGCAGTACTTC
V gene: TRBV15; CDR3 length: 17; clone size: few; D gene: NA; J gene: TRBJ1-1; CDR3 protein: CAGEGTVQLGKNTEAFF; CDR3 DNA: TGTGCCGGCGAAGGGACTGTTCAACTCGGGAAGAACACTGAAGCTTTCTTT
V gene: TRBV7-9; CDR3 length: 14; clone size: NA; D gene: NA; J gene: TRBJ1-2; CDR3 protein: CASSLTQAAYGYTF; CDR3 DNA: TGTGCCAGCAGCTTAACCCAAGCGGCCTATGGCTACACCTTC
V gene: TRBV5-1; CDR3 length: 16; clone size: NA; D gene: TRBD2; J gene: TRBJ2-5; CDR3 protein: CASSLALAGGRETQYF; CDR3 DNA: TGCGCCAGCAGCTTGGCGCTAGCGGGAGGTAGAGAGACCCAGTACTTC
V gene: TRBV27; CDR3 length: 16; clone size: NA; D gene: TRBD1; J gene: TRBJ1-5; CDR3 protein: CASSLMGQGVNQPQHF; CDR3 DNA: TGTGCCAGCAGTTTAATGGGACAGGGGGTTAATCAGCCCCAGCATTTT
V gene: TRBV6-1; CDR3 length: 14; clone size: NA; D gene: NA; J gene: TRBJ1-5; CDR3 protein: CASRPQQGSQPQHF; CDR3 DNA: TGTGCCAGCCGGCCTCAACAGGGAAGTCAGCCCCAGCATTTT
V gene: TRBV2; CDR3 length: 12; clone size: NA; D gene: NA; J gene: TRBJ1-5; CDR3 protein: CASLERAGPQHF; CDR3 DNA: TGTGCCAGCTTAGAACGGGCGGGCCCCCAGCATTTT
V gene: TRBV7-8; CDR3 length: 14; clone size: NA; D gene: NA; J gene: TRBJ2-5; CDR3 protein: CASSGRTSQETQYF; CDR3 DNA: TGTGCCAGCAGCGGACGGACATCCCAAGAGACCCAGTACTTC
V gene: TRBV7-6; CDR3 length: 14; clone size: NA; D gene: TRBD1; J gene: TRBJ1-5; CDR3 protein: CASSLQPGGQPQHF; CDR3 DNA: TGTGCCAGCAGCTTACAGCCAGGGGGTCAGCCCCAGCATTTT
V gene: TRBV9; CDR3 length: 14; clone size: NA; D gene: NA; J gene: TRBJ1-2; CDR3 protein: CASSEWGLDYGYTF; CDR3 DNA: TGTGCCAGCAGCGAGTGGGGGCTTGACTATGGCTACACCTTC
V gene: TRBV28; CDR3 length: 15; clone size: NA; D gene: TRBD1; J gene: TRBJ1-5; CDR3 protein: CASSPPTGLNQPQHF; CDR3 DNA: TGTGCCAGCAGCCCCCCGACAGGGCTAAATCAGCCCCAGCATTTT
V gene: TRBV29-1; CDR3 length: 12; clone size: NA; D gene: NA; J gene: TRBJ2-5; CDR3 protein: CSVGTSGETQYF; CDR3 DNA: TGCAGCGTTGGGACCAGTGGAGAGACCCAGTACTTC
V gene: TRBV19; CDR3 length: 14; clone size: NA; D gene: TRBD1; J gene: TRBJ2-3; CDR3 protein: CASRHGTAADTQYF; CDR3 DNA: TGTGCCAGTAGGCACGGGACAGCAGCTGATACGCAGTATTTT
V gene: TRBV28; CDR3 length: 18; clone size: NA; D gene: NA; J gene: TRBJ1-5; CDR3 protein: CASTGGGTLGLGNQPQHF; CDR3 DNA: TGTGCCAGCACCGGGGGGGGAACTCTCGGGCTTGGCAATCAGCCCCAGCATTTT
V gene: TRBV9; CDR3 length: 16; clone size: few; D gene: TRBD1; J gene: TRBJ1-3; CDR3 protein: CASSVSVQGAGNTIYF; CDR3 DNA: TGTGCCAGCAGCGTTTCAGTCCAGGGGGCTGGAAACACCATATATTTT
V gene: TRBV19; CDR3 length: 14; clone size: many; D gene: NA; J gene: TRBJ2-7; CDR3 protein: CASSTRDTTYEQYF; CDR3 DNA: TGTGCCAGTAGTACCCGGGACACAACCTACGAGCAGTACTTC
V gene: TRBV30; CDR3 length: 13; clone size: NA; D gene: TRBD2; J gene: TRBJ2-5; CDR3 protein: CAWSGGREETQYF; CDR3 DNA: TGTGCCTGGAGTGGCGGGAGGGAAGAGACCCAGTACTTC
V gene: TRBV11-2; CDR3 length: 16; clone size: NA; D gene: NA; J gene: TRBJ2-2; CDR3 protein: CASSTRGSGNTGELFF; CDR3 DNA: TGTGCCAGCAGCACCCGCGGGTCGGGGAACACCGGGGAGCTGTTTTTT
V gene: TRBV15; CDR3 length: 16; clone size: NA; D gene: TRBD2; J gene: TRBJ2-3; CDR3 protein: CATSSGLAALGDTQYF; CDR3 DNA: TGTGCCACCAGCAGTGGACTAGCGGCCTTGGGGGATACGCAGTATTTT
V gene: TRBV11-1; CDR3 length: 14; clone size: NA; D gene: NA; J gene: TRBJ2-7; CDR3 protein: CASSSPMRANEQYF; CDR3 DNA: TGTGCCAGCAGCAGCCCGATGAGGGCGAACGAGCAGTACTTC
V gene: TRBV7-9; CDR3 length: 15; clone size: few; D gene: NA; J gene: TRBJ2-5; CDR3 protein: CASSLGAPPGETQYF; CDR3 DNA: TGTGCCAGCAGCTTAGGAGCCCCCCCGGGGGAGACCCAGTACTTC